A selection of T cell receptor beta chains follows, all from one sample in a study of regulatory T cells in long-lasting Graves disease. In TCRdb, the multiplex PCR reads were re-called with MiXCR into one record per CDR3 protein. This sample carries under 300,000 distinct CDR3 sequences, about 17% of them seen once, and the ten largest clones take about 20%. This sample comprised peripheral blood mononuclear cells (PBMCs), obtained at new diagnosis, from a patient treated with antithyroid drugs. The receptors derive from a female donor with Graves disease. Each CDR3 is given with its conserved first and last residue. Each record gives: V gene, J gene, D gene, clone size, CDR3 DNA, CDR3 protein. A D gene is named only where the DNA matches it firmly. Rows may omit the clone size; those that give it use once, few, many or a size class.

v_call: TRBV18; j_call: TRBJ2-7; d_call: -; clone_size: many; cdr3_nt: TGTGCCAGCTCATTTGGACAGTCCTACGAGCAGTACTTC; cdr3_aa: CASSFGQSYEQYF
v_call: TRBV30; j_call: TRBJ1-1; d_call: -; clone_size: many; cdr3_nt: TGTGCCCAAAGGACAAACCTGAACACTGAAGCTTTCTTT; cdr3_aa: CAQRTNLNTEAFF
v_call: TRBV2; j_call: TRBJ1-3; d_call: TRBD1; clone_size: -; cdr3_nt: TGTGCCAGCAGGGTACAGGGGACAGGGGGCGTAAACACCATATATTTT; cdr3_aa: CASRVQGTGGVNTIYF
v_call: TRBV7-2; j_call: TRBJ2-7; d_call: -; clone_size: many; cdr3_nt: TGTGCCAGCAGCTTAACGACAGGTGGATGGGAGCAGTACTTC; cdr3_aa: CASSLTTGGWEQYF
v_call: TRBV10-3; j_call: TRBJ2-3; d_call: -; clone_size: many; cdr3_nt: TGTGCCATCAGTGGTGGGGGGACTAGCACAGATACGCAGTATTTT; cdr3_aa: CAISGGGTSTDTQYF
v_call: TRBV19; j_call: TRBJ2-5; d_call: -; clone_size: -; cdr3_nt: TGTGCCAGTAGTCCCCGGGGTCGGAGGACCCAGTACTTC; cdr3_aa: CASSPRGRRTQYF
v_call: TRBV11-2; j_call: TRBJ2-5; d_call: -; clone_size: many; cdr3_nt: TGTGCCAGCAGCCGCAGCGCTAGCGTTGGTCGAGAGACCCAGTACTTC; cdr3_aa: CASSRSASVGRETQYF
v_call: TRBV28; j_call: TRBJ1-2; d_call: TRBD1; clone_size: -; cdr3_nt: TGTGCCAGCAGTACCGCCGGGACAGGGTGGATCATATATGGCTACACCTTC; cdr3_aa: CASSTAGTGWIIYGYTF
v_call: TRBV4-2; j_call: TRBJ1-2; d_call: TRBD1; clone_size: many; cdr3_nt: TGTGCCAGCAGCGGGACAGGGCCCTATGGCTACACCTTC; cdr3_aa: CASSGTGPYGYTF
v_call: TRBV5-4; j_call: TRBJ2-5; d_call: TRBD2; clone_size: few; cdr3_nt: TGTGCCAGCAGCTTGGCCGGACCCGCGGGGGGGACCCAGTACTTC; cdr3_aa: CASSLAGPAGGTQYF
v_call: TRBV6-5; j_call: TRBJ2-1; d_call: -; clone_size: many; cdr3_nt: TGTGCCAGCAGTTCCCTAAGCGGGAATGAGCAGTTCTTC; cdr3_aa: CASSSLSGNEQFF
v_call: TRBV6-2/TRBV6-3; j_call: TRBJ2-7; d_call: -; clone_size: few; cdr3_nt: TGTGCCAGCGGGACGGTCTCTGCGGGCCAATACTTC; cdr3_aa: CASGTVSAGQYF
v_call: TRBV7-9; j_call: TRBJ1-1; d_call: TRBD1; clone_size: many; cdr3_nt: TGTGCCAGCAGCTTTGGACAGGGAACTGAAGCTTTCTTT; cdr3_aa: CASSFGQGTEAFF
v_call: TRBV20-1; j_call: TRBJ2-5; d_call: -; clone_size: -; cdr3_nt: TGCAGTGCTAGAGCGTCGGAGACCCAGTACTTC; cdr3_aa: CSARASETQYF
v_call: TRBV20-1; j_call: TRBJ1-5; d_call: -; clone_size: many; cdr3_nt: TGCAGTGCCCAAGACGGGTCGAATCAGCCCCAGCATTTT; cdr3_aa: CSAQDGSNQPQHF
v_call: TRBV15; j_call: TRBJ1-1; d_call: -; clone_size: -; cdr3_nt: TGTGCCACCGGCAGAGATCCAGGGGACACTGAAGCTTTCTTT; cdr3_aa: CATGRDPGDTEAFF
v_call: TRBV2; j_call: TRBJ1-1; d_call: -; clone_size: many; cdr3_nt: TGTGCCAGCAAGGAGGTGGCGAACACTGAAGCTTTCTTT; cdr3_aa: CASKEVANTEAFF
v_call: TRBV5-1; j_call: TRBJ2-7; d_call: -; clone_size: few; cdr3_nt: TGCGCCAGCAGCTTGGGGGGGGCAAGGAACTACGAGCAGTACTTC; cdr3_aa: CASSLGGARNYEQYF
v_call: TRBV10-3; j_call: TRBJ1-3; d_call: TRBD1; clone_size: -; cdr3_nt: TGTGCCATCAGTGAGTCGGGGACAGGGGGATTTTCTGGAAACACCATATATTTT; cdr3_aa: CAISESGTGGFSGNTIYF
v_call: TRBV30; j_call: TRBJ1-3; d_call: -; clone_size: many; cdr3_nt: TGTGCCTGGAGGAGCCAGGGTTCTGGAAACACCATATATTTT; cdr3_aa: CAWRSQGSGNTIYF
v_call: TRBV9; j_call: TRBJ2-7; d_call: -; clone_size: many; cdr3_nt: TGTGCCAGCAGCGTAGGTGCTGCCAACGAGCAGTACTTC; cdr3_aa: CASSVGAANEQYF
v_call: TRBV19; j_call: TRBJ1-5; d_call: -; clone_size: many; cdr3_nt: TGTGCCAGTAGTATCGAGGCAGTTGGGCCCCAGCATTTT; cdr3_aa: CASSIEAVGPQHF
v_call: TRBV28; j_call: TRBJ2-1; d_call: TRBD2; clone_size: many; cdr3_nt: TGTGCCAGCAGCCCTAGTCGGGCTAGCGGGAGCGATGAGCAGTTCTTC; cdr3_aa: CASSPSRASGSDEQFF
v_call: TRBV6-2/TRBV6-3; j_call: TRBJ2-4; d_call: -; clone_size: many; cdr3_nt: TGTGCCAGCAGTTCCTGGGTGGGAGACAGCTTAGCCAAAAACATTCAGTACTTC; cdr3_aa: CASSSWVGDSLAKNIQYF
v_call: TRBV6-1; j_call: TRBJ2-3; d_call: -; clone_size: -; cdr3_nt: TGTGCCAGCCGGGGGCAAACAGATACGCAGTATTTT; cdr3_aa: CASRGQTDTQYF
v_call: TRBV12-3/TRBV12-4; j_call: TRBJ1-6; d_call: -; clone_size: -; cdr3_nt: TGTGCCAGCAAATCGGGTAATTCACCCCTCCACTTT; cdr3_aa: CASKSGNSPLHF
v_call: TRBV5-1; j_call: TRBJ1-1; d_call: -; clone_size: many; cdr3_nt: TGCGCCAGCAGCTTGGGGGGGACGTCATTGAACACTGAAGCTTTCTTT; cdr3_aa: CASSLGGTSLNTEAFF
v_call: TRBV7-6; j_call: TRBJ1-1; d_call: -; clone_size: many; cdr3_nt: TGTGCCAGCAGCCCGGGATTCGGAAACACTGAAGCTTCCTTT; cdr3_aa: CASSPGFGNTEASF
v_call: TRBV6-2/TRBV6-3; j_call: TRBJ1-4; d_call: -; clone_size: many; cdr3_nt: TGTGCCAGCAGCCGGGACGGGCAAAATGAAAAACTGTTTTTT; cdr3_aa: CASSRDGQNEKLFF
v_call: TRBV6-1; j_call: TRBJ2-1; d_call: TRBD2; clone_size: many; cdr3_nt: TGTGCCAGCGGAACACTAGCGGGAGTTGAGCAGTTCTTC; cdr3_aa: CASGTLAGVEQFF
v_call: TRBV4-2; j_call: TRBJ2-2; d_call: TRBD2; clone_size: -; cdr3_nt: TGTGCCAGCAGCCAAGAGGCACTAGCGGGAGGGCGTGGGGGGGAGCTGTTTTTT; cdr3_aa: CASSQEALAGGRGGELFF
v_call: TRBV20-1; j_call: TRBJ2-5; d_call: -; clone_size: few; cdr3_nt: TGCAGTGCTAGACCCGCATACGACAGTGGCCAAGAGACCCAGTACTTC; cdr3_aa: CSARPAYDSGQETQYF
v_call: TRBV20-1; j_call: TRBJ2-5; d_call: -; clone_size: many; cdr3_nt: TGCAGTGCTAGAGGGGTCCTCAGGGAGCTAGTTGGGGAGACCCAGTACTTC; cdr3_aa: CSARGVLRELVGETQYF
v_call: TRBV6-1; j_call: TRBJ2-1; d_call: -; clone_size: many; cdr3_nt: TGTGCCAGCAGCCAAGGGGGTACCGAGCAGTTCTTC; cdr3_aa: CASSQGGTEQFF
v_call: TRBV4-3; j_call: TRBJ2-1; d_call: TRBD1; clone_size: many; cdr3_nt: TGCGCCAGCAGCCAATCATGGCAGGGGGCCAATGAGCAGTTCTTC; cdr3_aa: CASSQSWQGANEQFF
v_call: TRBV11-2; j_call: TRBJ2-2; d_call: -; clone_size: many; cdr3_nt: TGTGCCAGCAGCTTTGCTACCGGGACCTTGAGCGGGGAGCTGTTTTTT; cdr3_aa: CASSFATGTLSGELFF
v_call: TRBV11-2; j_call: TRBJ2-4; d_call: -; clone_size: few; cdr3_nt: TGTGCCAGCAGCTTAGGGGTTCGGTGGGACACCAAAAACATTCAGTACTTC; cdr3_aa: CASSLGVRWDTKNIQYF
v_call: TRBV20-1; j_call: TRBJ1-2; d_call: -; clone_size: many; cdr3_nt: TGCAGTGCTATTCTAGACAGTGGAGCTAACTATGGCTACACCTTC; cdr3_aa: CSAILDSGANYGYTF
v_call: TRBV9; j_call: TRBJ2-1; d_call: -; clone_size: many; cdr3_nt: TGTGCCAGCAGCCCGACGTGGACACTTAGCTCCTACAATGAGCAGTTCTTC; cdr3_aa: CASSPTWTLSSYNEQFF
v_call: TRBV27; j_call: TRBJ2-1; d_call: -; clone_size: many; cdr3_nt: TGTGCCAGCAACCCCGGGGACTCAAGGTACAATGAGCAGTTCTTC; cdr3_aa: CASNPGDSRYNEQFF
v_call: TRBV18; j_call: TRBJ1-1; d_call: -; clone_size: many; cdr3_nt: TGTGCCAGCTCACCCGGACCATTGGACACTGAAGCTTTCTTT; cdr3_aa: CASSPGPLDTEAFF
v_call: TRBV4-1; j_call: TRBJ1-2; d_call: -; clone_size: many; cdr3_nt: TGCGCCAGCAGCCAAGAGGGGGGAGGGGGCTATGGCTACACCTTC; cdr3_aa: CASSQEGGGGYGYTF
v_call: TRBV6-5; j_call: TRBJ2-1; d_call: TRBD2; clone_size: many; cdr3_nt: TGTGCCAGCAGTTCGACTTGGACTAGCGGGAGACATAGTGAGCAGTTCTTC; cdr3_aa: CASSSTWTSGRHSEQFF
v_call: TRBV12-3/TRBV12-4; j_call: TRBJ2-1; d_call: -; clone_size: many; cdr3_nt: TGTGCCAGCAGTTTATTGAATGAGCAGTTCTTC; cdr3_aa: CASSLLNEQFF
v_call: TRBV20-1; j_call: TRBJ2-7; d_call: TRBD2; clone_size: few; cdr3_nt: TGCAGTTGCTGGACTAGCGCAACCTACGAGCAGTACTTC; cdr3_aa: CSCWTSATYEQYF
v_call: TRBV7-9; j_call: TRBJ1-4; d_call: -; clone_size: many; cdr3_nt: TGTGCCAGCAGCCCTACCGGGTGGGGGGGGGAAAAACTGTTTTTT; cdr3_aa: CASSPTGWGGEKLFF
v_call: TRBV28; j_call: TRBJ1-1; d_call: TRBD1; clone_size: many; cdr3_nt: TGTGCCAGCAGTTTTTGGACAGGCAACACTGAAGCTTTCTTT; cdr3_aa: CASSFWTGNTEAFF
v_call: TRBV19; j_call: TRBJ2-3; d_call: TRBD2; clone_size: many; cdr3_nt: TGTGCCAGTGAACTAGCGGGAGCAGATACGCAGTATTTT; cdr3_aa: CASELAGADTQYF
v_call: TRBV5-1; j_call: TRBJ1-1; d_call: -; clone_size: -; cdr3_nt: TGCGCCAGCAGCTTGGGCCCGTCGCATGGGAACACTGAAGCTTTCTTT; cdr3_aa: CASSLGPSHGNTEAFF
v_call: TRBV11-1; j_call: TRBJ1-2; d_call: -; clone_size: -; cdr3_nt: TGTGCCAGCAGCGACAGACTGAACTATGGCTACACCTTC; cdr3_aa: CASSDRLNYGYTF
v_call: TRBV20-1; j_call: TRBJ2-1; d_call: TRBD2; clone_size: many; cdr3_nt: TGCAGTGCGCAGACTAGCGGGAGGTACAATGAGCAGTTCTTC; cdr3_aa: CSAQTSGRYNEQFF
v_call: TRBV5-1; j_call: TRBJ2-7; d_call: -; clone_size: many; cdr3_nt: TGCGCCAGCAGTCCTACGGACAGCTCCTACGAGCAGTACTTC; cdr3_aa: CASSPTDSSYEQYF
v_call: TRBV20-1; j_call: TRBJ2-1; d_call: TRBD1; clone_size: -; cdr3_nt: TGCAGTGCTAGACCAACTCAGGGGGCAAAGGACTGGGGCATCGATGAGCAGTTCTTC; cdr3_aa: CSARPTQGAKDWGIDEQFF
v_call: TRBV20-1; j_call: TRBJ1-1; d_call: TRBD1; clone_size: many; cdr3_nt: TGCAGTGCTGGAGTTTCAGGGGGCTATACTGAAGCTTTCTTT; cdr3_aa: CSAGVSGGYTEAFF